Here is one TCR beta chain with its context. This sample is drawn from a study of blood T cell repertoires in COVID-19. Background on the study: Sites across the United States, Italy and Spain contributed samples from acute and convalescent COVID-19. The cDNA or gDNA used as material had been derived from T cells, B-cell-depleted T cells, or PBMCs.

Sequencing was performed with immunoSEQ multiplex PCR; in TCRdb, only in-frame clones are kept and a portion is missing. In the table there are approximately 150,000 clones, around 84% of which are singletons. CDR3 length equals 15 residues. Germline CDR1 and CDR2: SQVTM and ANQGSEA. Trimming shortened V by 5 bases and J by 0 bases, and 14 bases separated the two germline ends. The receptor was derived from a woman aged 50 to 60 with COVID-19, enrolled during active disease. The chain has TRBV29-1 and TRBJ1-5; D is unclear. Specimen: peripheral blood. CDR3 sequence reads: CSVREGFSSNQPQHF. CDR3 sequence (DNA): TGCAGCGTTCGCGAGGGTTTCTCTAGCAATCAGCCCCAGCATTTT.